A single sample is the source of the 6 T cell receptor beta chains below, sequenced in a study of T cell responses to AZD1222 COVID-19 vaccine. Repertoires were generated with immunoSEQ multiplex PCR, while TCRdb's copy carries only in-frame clones and drops some. The table records some 140,000 clones, more than 85% of them present only once. The input for sequencing was peripheral blood, taken on day 0 of AZD1222 vaccination. These receptors were obtained from an adult in good health.

About this clone: Additional DNA sequences in this sample encode the identical CDR3. V and J are TRBV6-5 and TRBJ1-1; possibly TRBD1 for D (5 bases). Germline CDR1 is MNHEY and CDR2 is SVGAGI. This CDR3 is 13 amino acids long. The germline V and J ends were trimmed by 6 bases and 1 base, with 9 bases remaining between them. CDR3 sequence reads: CASSLTENTEAFF. The DNA for the CDR3 is TGTGCCAGCAGCCTGACAGAGAACACTGAAGCTTTCTTT.

The V gene is TRBV11-2, the J gene TRBJ1-1, with D maybe TRBD1 (5 bases). CDR1 and CDR2 (germline): SGHAT, FQNNGV. Trimming removed 1 base from V and 8 bases from J, with 11 bases in between. This CDR3 is built from 13 residues. The CDR3 DNA sequence: TGTGCCAGCAGCTTAGTCGTCGGGGGAGAAGCTTTCTTT. Its translation is CASSLVVGGEAFF.

Concerning this clone itself: Its ends do not fully match the called genes, so a read error is possible. The chain has TRBV12-3 or TRBV12-4 and TRBJ1-4; D gene unclear. The CDR3 is made up of 12 amino acids. CDR3 nucleotides: TGTGCCAGCACTTTACAGCCGGGGAAACTGTTTTTT. Amino acid sequence: CASTLQPGKLFF.

The genes are TRBV10-2 and TRBJ2-1; D is tentatively TRBD1 or TRBD2 (5 bases each). Germline values: CDR1 WSHSY, CDR2 SAAADI. The CDR3 sequence is 13 residues long. V dropped 8 bases and J dropped 6 bases, with 14 bases sitting between them. Here the CDR3 reads CASGGMGPNEQFF. In DNA, the CDR3 is TGCGCCAGCGGGGGAATGGGCCCCAATGAGCAGTTCTTC.

The rearrangement uses TRBV6-5 and TRBJ2-7, with D possibly TRBD1 on 6 matching bases. Deletions cut 6 bases from V and 3 bases from J, with 15 bases between. From germline, CDR1 is MNHEY and CDR2 SVGAGI. CDR3 length: 14 amino acids. CDR3 region: CASRGGHSNYEQYF. CDR3 nucleotides: TGTGCCAGCAGAGGGGGACACAGCAACTACGAGCAGTACTTC.

The chain employs TRBV28 and TRBJ2-3; perhaps TRBD2 as D (5 bases). This CDR3 is built from 13 residues. Trimming left V 2 bases short and J 3 bases short, with 6 bases between. The germline gives CDR1 MDHEN, CDR2 SYDVKM. The CDR3 region has the DNA TGTGCCAGCAGTTTAGGCGGGACAGATACGCAGTATTTT. Amino acid sequence: CASSLGGTDTQYF.